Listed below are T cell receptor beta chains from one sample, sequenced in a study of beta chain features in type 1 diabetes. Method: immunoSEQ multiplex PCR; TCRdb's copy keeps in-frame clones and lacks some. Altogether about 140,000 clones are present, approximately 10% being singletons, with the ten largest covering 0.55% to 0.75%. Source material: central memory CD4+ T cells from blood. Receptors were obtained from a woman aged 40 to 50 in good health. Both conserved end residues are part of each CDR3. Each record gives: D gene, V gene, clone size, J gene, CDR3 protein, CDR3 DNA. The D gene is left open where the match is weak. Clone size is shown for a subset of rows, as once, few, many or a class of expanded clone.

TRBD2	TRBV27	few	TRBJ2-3	CASSQPSGGLADTQYF	TGTGCCAGCAGTCAACCTAGCGGGGGTCTCGCAGATACGCAGTATTTT
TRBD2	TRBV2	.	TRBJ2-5	CASSEMGGTSVKTQYF	TGTGCCAGCAGTGAAATGGGTGGGACTAGCGTAAAGACCCAGTACTTC
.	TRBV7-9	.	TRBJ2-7	CASSRGVGEQYF	TGTGCCAGCAGCCGGGGTGTGGGCGAGCAGTACTTC
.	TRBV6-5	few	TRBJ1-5	CASSGQGLQPQHF	TGTGCCAGCAGCGGCCAGGGTCTACAGCCCCAGCATTTT
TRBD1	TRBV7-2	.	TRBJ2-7	CASSSGTVSYEQYF	TGTGCCAGCAGCTCCGGGACAGTCTCCTACGAGCAGTACTTC
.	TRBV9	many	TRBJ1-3	CASSPAGSGNTIYF	TGTGCCAGCAGCCCCGCGGGATCAGGAAACACCATATATTTT
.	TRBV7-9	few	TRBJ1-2	CASSSDQGIRYGYTF	TGTGCCAGCAGCAGCGATCAGGGGATTCGCTATGGCTACACCTTC
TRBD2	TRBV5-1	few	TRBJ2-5	CASSLEPGGNTQYF	TGCGCCAGCAGCTTGGAACCGGGGGGAAATACCCAGTACTTC
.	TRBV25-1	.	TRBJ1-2	CASVGDAYGYTF	TGTGCCAGCGTGGGCGACGCCTATGGCTACACCTTC
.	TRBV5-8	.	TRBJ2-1	CASSLAQGGNNEQFF	TGTGCCAGCAGCTTGGCCCAAGGGGGAAACAATGAGCAGTTCTTC
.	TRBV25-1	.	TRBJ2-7	CASSALGASAYEQYF	TGTGCCAGCAGCGCACTGGGGGCCTCTGCCTACGAGCAGTACTTC
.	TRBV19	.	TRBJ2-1	CASSIHGAEEQFF	TGTGCCAGTAGTATCCATGGGGCGGAGGAGCAGTTCTTC
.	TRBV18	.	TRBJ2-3	CASSPPLRGTDTQYF	TGTGCCAGCTCACCCCCCCTCCGGGGCACAGATACGCAGTATTTT
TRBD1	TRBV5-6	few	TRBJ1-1	CASSLVDRGWFAEAFF	TGTGCCAGCAGCTTGGTCGACAGGGGATGGTTCGCTGAAGCTTTCTTT
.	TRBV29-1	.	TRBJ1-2	CSVVTVNYGYTF	TGCAGCGTGGTGACAGTTAACTATGGCTACACCTTC
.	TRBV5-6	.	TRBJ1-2	CASSFPGANYGYTF	TGTGCCAGCAGCTTTCCGGGGGCTAACTATGGCTACACCTTC
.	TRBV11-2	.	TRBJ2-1	CASSYFGVVGGRNEQFF	TGTGCCAGCAGCTACTTCGGGGTAGTGGGGGGGCGAAATGAGCAGTTCTTC
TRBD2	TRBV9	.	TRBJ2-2	CASSQLAGNTGELFF	TGTGCCAGCAGTCAACTAGCGGGGAACACCGGGGAGCTGTTTTTT
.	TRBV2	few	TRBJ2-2	CASSGDFNTGELFF	TGTGCCAGCAGCGGGGACTTCAACACCGGGGAGCTGTTTTTT
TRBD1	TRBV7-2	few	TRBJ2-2	CASSLDRTGGNTGELFF	TGTGCCAGCAGCTTAGATCGGACAGGCGGGAACACCGGGGAGCTGTTTTTT
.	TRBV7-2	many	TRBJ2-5	CASSLAPGETQYF	TGTGCCAGCAGCTTAGCGCCCGGAGAGACCCAGTACTTC
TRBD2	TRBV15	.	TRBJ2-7	CATSGGTSGFTSSYEQYF	TGTGCCACCAGCGGAGGGACTAGCGGGTTCACCAGCTCCTACGAGCAGTACTTC
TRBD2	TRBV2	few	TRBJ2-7	CASSLGLGLAGDNEQYF	TGTGCCAGCAGTCTAGGATTGGGACTAGCGGGGGATAACGAGCAGTACTTC
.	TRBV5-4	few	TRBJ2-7	CASSVGTLYEQYF	TGTGCCAGCAGCGTCGGGACTCTCTACGAGCAGTACTTC
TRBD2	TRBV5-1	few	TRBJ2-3	CASSLGTSGGDTQYF	TGCGCCAGCAGCTTGGGGACTAGTGGAGGAGATACGCAGTATTTT
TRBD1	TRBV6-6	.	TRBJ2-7	CASSLDGTGSSYEQYF	TGTGCCAGCAGCCTCGACGGGACAGGGAGCTCCTACGAGCAGTACTTC
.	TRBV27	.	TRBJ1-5	CASSPSPGQLNQPQHF	TGTGCCAGCAGCCCTTCGCCGGGACAACTCAATCAGCCCCAGCATTTT
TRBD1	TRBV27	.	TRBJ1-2	CAGTRRTGEPNYGYTF	TGTGCCGGGACCCGACGGACAGGGGAACCTAACTATGGCTACACCTTC
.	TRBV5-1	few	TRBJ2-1	CASSLMSGKGEQFF	TGCGCCAGCAGCTTGATGTCAGGGAAGGGTGAGCAGTTCTTC